This TCR beta chain was sequenced during a study of type 1 regulatory T cells. Turning to the study itself: An in vitro protocol generated T-allo10, a Tr1-enriched, alloantigen-specific CD4 T cell product. Findings and limits, study-wide: Compared with non-Tr1 cells, Tr1 cells showed a narrower TCR repertoire.

Looked up from germline, CDR1 is PRHDT and CDR2 is FYEKMQ (reference sequence). The CDR3 is 14 residues long. Trimming removed 8 bases at V and 14 bases at J, with 27 bases between. Remarks on this clonotype: What it binds is not known.

TCRdb analysed the reads with MiXCR anew, one entry per CDR3 protein. Among about 71,000 distinct CDR3 sequences, about 20% were seen once, and the ten largest hold around 8.1%. This receptor was obtained from a human donor in good health. The rearrangement uses TRBV13 and TRBJ1-1, with D perhaps TRBD1 (6 bases). The sequencing sample was made of cultured type 1 regulatory T (Tr1) cells, either the whole culture or a sorted fraction (not recorded which). CDR3 sequence (DNA): TGTGCCAGCTCTCGGGACAATGCAAACACAGAAGTCTTCTTT. It is translated as CASSRDNANTEVFF.